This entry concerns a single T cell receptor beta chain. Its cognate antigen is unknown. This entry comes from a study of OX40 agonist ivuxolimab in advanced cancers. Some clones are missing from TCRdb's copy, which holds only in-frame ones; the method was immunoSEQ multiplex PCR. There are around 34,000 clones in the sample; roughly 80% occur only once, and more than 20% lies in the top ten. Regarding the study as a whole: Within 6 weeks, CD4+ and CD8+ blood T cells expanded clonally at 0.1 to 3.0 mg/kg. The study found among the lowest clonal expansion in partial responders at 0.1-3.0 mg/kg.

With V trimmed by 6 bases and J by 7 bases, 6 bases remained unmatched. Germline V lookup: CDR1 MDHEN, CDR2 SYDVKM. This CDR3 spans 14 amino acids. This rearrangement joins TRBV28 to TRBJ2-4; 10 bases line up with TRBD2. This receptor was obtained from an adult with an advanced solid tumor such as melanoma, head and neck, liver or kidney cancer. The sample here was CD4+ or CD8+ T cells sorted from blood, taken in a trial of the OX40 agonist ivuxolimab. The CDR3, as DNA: TGTGCCAGCAGGAGAGCGGGGGGGAGCAACATTCAGTACTTC. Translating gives CASRRAGGSNIQYF.